The 9 T cell receptor beta chains below were found in one sample sequenced in a study of blood T cell repertoires in COVID-19 (dated by TCRdb to the early 2020s). Preparation of the library involved the immunoSEQ multiplex PCR assay. TCRdb re-hosts the immuneACCESS table, in-frame sequences only. Its copies lack some clones; in the studies checked, an unresolved V gene accounts for under half of them, and the cause for the rest is not known. The sample table shows over 90,000 clones, and over 75% are seen once. Jointly, the top ten make up around 6.2% of the sample. The sample taken for sequencing was peripheral blood. All receptors come from a human donor in a cohort sampled during active COVID-19.

In this sample, this clone turned up once. CDR3 in amino acids: CASSRADTGELFF. The CDR3 DNA is TGTGCCAGTAGCAGGGCAGACACCGGGGAGCTGTTTTTT. V is TRBV19 and J is TRBJ2-2, with D possibly being TRBD1 (5 bases). Trimming took 6 bases from V and 3 from J, leaving 8 bases between them. The CDR3 has 13 residues. Germline-derived CDR1 and CDR2 are LNHDA and SQIVND (reference sequence).

The V call is TRBV3-1 (or the pseudogene TRBV3-2), the J call TRBJ1-6, with unresolved D. Germline V gene sequence: CDR1 LGHDT, CDR2 YNNKEL (reference sequence). There are 14 residues in the CDR3. V lost 3 bases and J lost 4, with 7 bases in between. The CDR3 here is CASSQRDYNSPLHF. In nucleotides, the CDR3 is TGTGCCAGCAGCCAGCGGGATTATAATTCACCCCTCCACTTT.

The rearrangement links TRBV1 to TRBJ1-2; TRBD1 reflects the table's D call only, with no check against the DNA. TRBV1 represents a pseudogene. This CDR3 is 15 amino acids long. The CDR3 reads CTSSSGQGTFYGYTF. The DNA for the CDR3 is TGCACCAGCAGCTCCGGACAGGGTACCTTCTATGGCTACACCTTC.

The V gene is TRBV6-5, the J gene TRBJ1-4; possibly TRBD1 for D (6 bases). Germline V gene lookup returns CDR1 MNHEY and CDR2 SVGAGI. V was cut by 10 bases and J by 5 bases, with 20 bases left in between. The length of the CDR3 is 15 residues. CDR3 loop: CATVHRAQGNEKLFF. Written as DNA, the CDR3 is TGTGCCACCGTACACAGGGCCCAGGGGAATGAAAAACTGTTTTTT.

The gene calls are TRBV29-1 and TRBJ1-2; 7 bases match TRBD1. From germline, CDR1 is SQVTM and CDR2 ANQGSEA. Trimming cost V 7 bases and J 2 bases; bases outside gene matches: 10. CDR3 size: 14 residues. In DNA, the CDR3 is TGCAGCGCCTCTACAGGGGAGCTAAACTATGGCTACACCTTC. It specifies CSASTGELNYGYTF.

CDR3: CASSMGQVWGYTF. In DNA form, the CDR3 reads TGTGCCAGTAGTATGGGGCAGGTCTGGGGCTACACCTTC. The chain uses TRBV19 and TRBJ1-2, with D perhaps TRBD1 (5 bases). Germline V gene sequence: CDR1 LNHDA, CDR2 SQIVND (reference sequence). This CDR3 spans 13 amino acids. Trimming stripped 3 bases from V and 8 bases from J, with 13 bases between.

This clone was recorded once. V is TRBV12-3 or TRBV12-4 and J is TRBJ1-1; D might be TRBD1 (5 bases). The V gene lost 10 bases and the J gene lost 10 bases, with 22 bases spanning the gap. CDR3 length: 13 amino acids. The CDR3 is CAIRIGYSGGAFF. CDR3 sequence (DNA): TGTGCCATACGGATCGGGTATTCCGGGGGAGCTTTCTTT.

This chain connects TRBV2 to TRBJ2-2; 10 nucleotides align to TRBD2. From germline, CDR1 is SNHLY and CDR2 FYNNEI. The CDR3 length is 15 residues. The ends lost 6 bases at V and 7 bases at J; junction bases unmatched: 8. The CDR3 spells CASRTTGLAFGELFF. CDR3 DNA sequence: TGTGCCAGCAGAACCACGGGACTAGCGTTCGGGGAGCTGTTTTTT.

Comment on this clone: Other nucleotide sequences in the sample specify the same CDR3. This chain links TRBV18 with TRBJ1-1, with 8 bases identical to TRBD1. The CDR3 has 14 amino acids. Losses at the gene ends were 2 bases for V and 5 bases for J; bases not matched to a gene: 4. Germline loops: CDR1 KGHSH, CDR2 LQKENI. CDR3 DNA: TGTGCCAGCTCACCAGGACAGGGAGGGACTGAAGCTTTCTTT. Its protein product is CASSPGQGGTEAFF.